The sequence of this TCR beta chain was determined in a study of blood T cell repertoires in COVID-19. On the study more broadly: Samples of COVID-19 (acute and convalescent) were obtained from the United States, Italy and Spain. PBMCs, B-cell-depleted T cells, or T cells provided the cDNA or gDNA that made up the material.

CDR3 length equals 16 residues. With 3 bases removed from V and 0 bases from J, the gap between germline ends came to 14 bases. Germline CDR1 and CDR2: KGHSH and LQKENI. Authors' data handling: From reference gene primer amplification, estimates of nucleated cell counts were derived. Here immunoSEQ multiplex PCR was the method, and the copy in TCRdb shows in-frame clones only, minus some. V and J calls and clone size are given by that table; D and trimming were obtained from the DNA. The data contain approximately 300,000 clones, approximately 90% of them singletons. Sequencing was performed on peripheral blood. V usage is TRBV18 and J usage is TRBJ1-2; TRBD1 is a possible D gene (5 bases). This receptor was taken from a woman aged 40 to 50 with acute or convalescent COVID-19. The CDR3 bases are TGTGCCAGCTCACCGGTAAAGACGGGGGCTAACTATGGCTACACCTTC. The encoded protein is CASSPVKTGANYGYTF. Complete variable domain (other parts from reference TRBV18 and TRBJ1-2): NAGVMQNPRHLVRRRGQEARLRCSPMKGHSHVYWYRQLPEEGLKFMVYLQKENIIDESGMPKERFSAEFPKEGPSILRIQQVVRGDSAAYFCASSPVKTGANYGYTFGSGTRLTVV.